This TCR beta chain was recovered during a study of T cells in lung cancer brain metastases. Libraries were prepared by immunoSEQ multiplex PCR; TCRdb keeps only in-frame clonotypes and omits some of them. This sample has 1,000 to 1,500 clones, with approximately 86% found just once. The CDR3 has 15 amino acids. With V trimmed by 3 bases and J by 5 bases, 2 bases remained unmatched. CDR1 and CDR2 from the germline V gene are KGHSH and LQKENI. This TCR was sampled from a woman aged 60-75 years with non-small cell lung cancer that had spread to the brain. The J gene is TRBJ2-1, the V gene TRBV18, with 12 bases identical to TRBD2. Sequencing was done on a sample of tumor tissue from a brain metastasis. The CDR3 loop is CASSPRTSGNNEQFF. CDR3 nucleotides: TGTGCCAGCTCACCTCGGACTAGCGGGAACAATGAGCAGTTCTTC.